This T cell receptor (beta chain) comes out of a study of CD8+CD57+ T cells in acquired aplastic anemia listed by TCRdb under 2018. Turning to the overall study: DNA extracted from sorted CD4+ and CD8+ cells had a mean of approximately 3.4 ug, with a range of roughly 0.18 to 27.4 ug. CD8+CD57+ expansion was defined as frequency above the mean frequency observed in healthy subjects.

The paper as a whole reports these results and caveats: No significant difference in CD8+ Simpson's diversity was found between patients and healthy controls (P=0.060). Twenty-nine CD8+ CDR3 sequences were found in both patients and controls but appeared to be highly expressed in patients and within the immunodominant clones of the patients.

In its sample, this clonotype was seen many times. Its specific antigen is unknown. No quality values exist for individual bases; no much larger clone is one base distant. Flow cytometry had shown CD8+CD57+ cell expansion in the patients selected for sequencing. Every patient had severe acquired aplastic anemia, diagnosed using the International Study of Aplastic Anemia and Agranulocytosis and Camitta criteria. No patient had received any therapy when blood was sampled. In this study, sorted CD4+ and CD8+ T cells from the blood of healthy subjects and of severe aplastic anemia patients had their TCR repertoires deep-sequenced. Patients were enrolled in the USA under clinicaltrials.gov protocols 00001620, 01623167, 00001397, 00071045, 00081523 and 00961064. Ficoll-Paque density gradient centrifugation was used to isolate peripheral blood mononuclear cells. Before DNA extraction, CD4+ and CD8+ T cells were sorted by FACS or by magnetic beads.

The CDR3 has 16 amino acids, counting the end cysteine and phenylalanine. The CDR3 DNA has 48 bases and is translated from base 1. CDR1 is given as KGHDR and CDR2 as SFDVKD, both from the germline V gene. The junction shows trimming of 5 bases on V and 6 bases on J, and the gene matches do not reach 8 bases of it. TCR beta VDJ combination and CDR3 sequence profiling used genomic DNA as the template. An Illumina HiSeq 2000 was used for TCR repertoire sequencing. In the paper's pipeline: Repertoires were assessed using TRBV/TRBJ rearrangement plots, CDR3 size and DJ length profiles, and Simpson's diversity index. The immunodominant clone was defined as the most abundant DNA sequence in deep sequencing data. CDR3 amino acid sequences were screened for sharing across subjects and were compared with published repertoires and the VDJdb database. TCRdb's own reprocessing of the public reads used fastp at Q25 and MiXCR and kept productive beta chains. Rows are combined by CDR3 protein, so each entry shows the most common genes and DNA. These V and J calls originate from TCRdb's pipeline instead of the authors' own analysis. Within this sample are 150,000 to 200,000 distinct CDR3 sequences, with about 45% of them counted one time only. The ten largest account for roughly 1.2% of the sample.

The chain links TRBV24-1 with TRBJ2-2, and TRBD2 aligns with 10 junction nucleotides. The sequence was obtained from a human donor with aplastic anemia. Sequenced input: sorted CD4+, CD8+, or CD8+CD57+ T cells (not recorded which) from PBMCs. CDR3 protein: CATSGTSGFNAGELFF. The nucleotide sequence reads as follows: TGTGCCACCAGTGGGACTAGCGGCTTTAATGCCGGGGAGCTGTTTTTT.